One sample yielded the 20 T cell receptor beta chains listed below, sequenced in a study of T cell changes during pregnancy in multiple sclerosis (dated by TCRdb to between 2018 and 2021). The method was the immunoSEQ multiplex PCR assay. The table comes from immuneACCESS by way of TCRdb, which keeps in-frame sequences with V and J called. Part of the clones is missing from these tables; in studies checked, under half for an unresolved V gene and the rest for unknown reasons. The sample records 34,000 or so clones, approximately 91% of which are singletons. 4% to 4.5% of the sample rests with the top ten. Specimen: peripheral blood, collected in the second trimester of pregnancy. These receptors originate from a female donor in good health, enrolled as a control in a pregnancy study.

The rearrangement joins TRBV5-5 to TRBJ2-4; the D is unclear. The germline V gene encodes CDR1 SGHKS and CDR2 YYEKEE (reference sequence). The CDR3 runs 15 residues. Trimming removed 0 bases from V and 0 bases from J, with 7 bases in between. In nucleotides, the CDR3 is TGTGCCAGCAGCTTGGAAGCTCTAGCCAAAAACATTCAGTACTTC. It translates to CASSLEALAKNIQYF.

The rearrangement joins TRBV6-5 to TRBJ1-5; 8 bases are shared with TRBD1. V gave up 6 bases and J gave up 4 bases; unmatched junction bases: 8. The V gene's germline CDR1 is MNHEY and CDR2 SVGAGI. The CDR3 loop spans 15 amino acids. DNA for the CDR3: TGTGCCAGCAGCATCGACACAGGGGGGAATCAGCCCCAGCATTTT. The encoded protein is CASSIDTGGNQPQHF.

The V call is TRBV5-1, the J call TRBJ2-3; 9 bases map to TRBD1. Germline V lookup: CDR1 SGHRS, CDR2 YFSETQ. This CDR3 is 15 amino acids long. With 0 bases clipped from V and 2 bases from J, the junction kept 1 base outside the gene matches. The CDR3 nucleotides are TGCGCCAGCAGCTTGGGGGACAGGGACACAGATACGCAGTATTTT. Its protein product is CASSLGDRDTDTQYF.

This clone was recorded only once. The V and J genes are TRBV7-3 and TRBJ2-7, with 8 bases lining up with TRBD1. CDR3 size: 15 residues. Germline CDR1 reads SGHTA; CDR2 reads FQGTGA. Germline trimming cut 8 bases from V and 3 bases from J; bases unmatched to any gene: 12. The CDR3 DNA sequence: TGTGCCAGCTTGGACTTAGGGGACAGGAACTACGAGCAGTACTTC. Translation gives CASLDLGDRNYEQYF. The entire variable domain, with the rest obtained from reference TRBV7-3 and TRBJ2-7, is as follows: GAGVSQTPSNKVTEKGKYVELRCDPISGHTALYWYRQSLGQGPEFLIYFQGTGAADDSGLPNDRFFAVRPEGSVSTLKIQRTERGDSAVYLCASLDLGDRNYEQYFGPGTRLTVT.

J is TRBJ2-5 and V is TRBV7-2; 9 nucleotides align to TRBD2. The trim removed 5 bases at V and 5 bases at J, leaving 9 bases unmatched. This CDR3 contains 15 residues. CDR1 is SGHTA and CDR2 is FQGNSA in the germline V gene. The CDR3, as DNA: TGTGCCAGCAGCCTTCCGCGGGGGGGTGGGGAGACCCAGTACTTC. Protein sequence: CASSLPRGGGETQYF.

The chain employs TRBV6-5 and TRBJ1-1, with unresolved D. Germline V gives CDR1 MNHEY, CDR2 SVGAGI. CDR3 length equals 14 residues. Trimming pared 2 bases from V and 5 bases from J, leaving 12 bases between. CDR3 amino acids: CASSYDGVRTEAFF. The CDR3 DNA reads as TGTGCCAGCAGTTACGACGGGGTTCGAACTGAAGCTTTCTTT.

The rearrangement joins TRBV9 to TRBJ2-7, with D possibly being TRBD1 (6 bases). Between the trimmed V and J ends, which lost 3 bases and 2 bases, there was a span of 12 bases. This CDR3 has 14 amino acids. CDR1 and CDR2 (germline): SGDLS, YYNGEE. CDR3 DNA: TGTGCCAGCAGCGGCCGGGACAATCCCTACGAGCAGTACTTC. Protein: CASSGRDNPYEQYF.

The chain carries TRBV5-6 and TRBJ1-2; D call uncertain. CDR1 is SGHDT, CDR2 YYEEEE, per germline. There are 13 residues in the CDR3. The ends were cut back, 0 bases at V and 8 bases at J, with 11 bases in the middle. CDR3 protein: CASSLGGKKGYTF. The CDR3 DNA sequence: TGTGCCAGCAGCTTGGGAGGGAAGAAGGGCTACACCTTC.

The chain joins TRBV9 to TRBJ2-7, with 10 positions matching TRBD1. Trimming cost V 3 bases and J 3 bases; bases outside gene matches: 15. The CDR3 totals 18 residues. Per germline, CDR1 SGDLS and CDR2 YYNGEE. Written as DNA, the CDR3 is TGTGCCAGCAGCGGAGGCCAAAGTAGACAGGGGGCTAACTACGAGCAGTACTTC. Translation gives CASSGGQSRQGANYEQYF.

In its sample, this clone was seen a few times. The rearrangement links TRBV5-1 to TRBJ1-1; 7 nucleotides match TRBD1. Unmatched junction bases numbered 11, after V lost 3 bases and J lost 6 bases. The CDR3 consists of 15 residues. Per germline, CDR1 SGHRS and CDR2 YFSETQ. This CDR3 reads CASSSSHLGGAEAFF. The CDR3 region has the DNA TGCGCCAGCAGCTCATCACACTTAGGGGGCGCTGAAGCTTTCTTT. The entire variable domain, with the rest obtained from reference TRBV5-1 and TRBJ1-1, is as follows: KAGVTQTPRYLIKTRGQQVTLSCSPISGHRSVSWYQQTPGQGLQFLFEYFSETQRNKGNFPGRFSGRQFSNSRSEMNVSTLELGDSALYLCASSSSHLGGAEAFFGQGTRLTVV.

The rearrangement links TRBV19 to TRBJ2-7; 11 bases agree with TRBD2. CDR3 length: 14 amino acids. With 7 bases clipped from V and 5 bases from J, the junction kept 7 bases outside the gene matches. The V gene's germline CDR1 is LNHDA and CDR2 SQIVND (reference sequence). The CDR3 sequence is CASNPGLAEDEQYF. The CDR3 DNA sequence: TGTGCCAGTAACCCGGGACTAGCGGAGGACGAGCAGTACTTC. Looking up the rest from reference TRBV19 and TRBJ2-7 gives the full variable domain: DGGITQSPKYLFRKEGQNVTLSCEQNLNHDAMYWYRQDPGQGLRLIYYSQIVNDFQKGDIAEGYSVSREKKESFPLTVTSAQKNPTAFYLCASNPGLAEDEQYFGPGTRLTVT.

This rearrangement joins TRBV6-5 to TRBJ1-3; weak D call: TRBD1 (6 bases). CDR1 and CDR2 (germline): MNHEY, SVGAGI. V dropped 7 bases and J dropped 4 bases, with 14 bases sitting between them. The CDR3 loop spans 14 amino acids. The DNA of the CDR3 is TGTGCCAGCACCTTAGGGGGTGCCGGAAACACCATATATTTT. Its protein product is CASTLGGAGNTIYF.

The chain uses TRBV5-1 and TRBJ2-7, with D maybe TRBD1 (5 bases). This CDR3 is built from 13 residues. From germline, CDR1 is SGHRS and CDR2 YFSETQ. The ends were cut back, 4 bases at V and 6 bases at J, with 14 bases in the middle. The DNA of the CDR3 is TGCGCCAGCAGCGGAGTTGGGGCCCTCGAGCAGTACTTC. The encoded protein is CASSGVGALEQYF.

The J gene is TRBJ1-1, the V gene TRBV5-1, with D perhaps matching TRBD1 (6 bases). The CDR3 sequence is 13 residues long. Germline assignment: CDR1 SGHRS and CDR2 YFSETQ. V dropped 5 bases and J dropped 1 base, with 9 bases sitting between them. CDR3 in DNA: TGCGCCAGCAGGAGGGGGTCGAACACTGAAGCTTTCTTT. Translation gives CASRRGSNTEAFF.

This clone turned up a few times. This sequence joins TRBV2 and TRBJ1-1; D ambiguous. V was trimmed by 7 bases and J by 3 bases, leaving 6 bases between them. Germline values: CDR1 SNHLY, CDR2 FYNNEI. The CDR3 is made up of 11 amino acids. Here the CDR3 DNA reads TGTGCCAGCACAGTTTACACTGAAGCTTTCTTT. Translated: CASTVYTEAFF.

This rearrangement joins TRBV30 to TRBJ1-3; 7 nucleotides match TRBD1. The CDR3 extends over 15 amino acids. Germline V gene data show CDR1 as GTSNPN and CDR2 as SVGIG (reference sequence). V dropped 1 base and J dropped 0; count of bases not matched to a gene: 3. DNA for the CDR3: TGTGCCTGGAGTGCCGGGACAGTCTCTGGAAACACCATATATTTT. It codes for CAWSAGTVSGNTIYF.

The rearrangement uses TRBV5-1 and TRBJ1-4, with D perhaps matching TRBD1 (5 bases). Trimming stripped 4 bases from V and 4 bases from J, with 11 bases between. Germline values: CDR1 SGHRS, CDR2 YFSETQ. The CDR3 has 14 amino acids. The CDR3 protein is CASSGASFNEKLFF. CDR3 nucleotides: TGCGCCAGCAGCGGGGCCAGCTTTAATGAAAAACTGTTTTTT.

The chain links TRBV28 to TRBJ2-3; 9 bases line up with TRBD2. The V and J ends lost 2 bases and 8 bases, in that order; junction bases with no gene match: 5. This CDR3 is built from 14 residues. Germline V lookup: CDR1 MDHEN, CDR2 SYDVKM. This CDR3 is CASSLVAGAGTQYF. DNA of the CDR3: TGTGCCAGCAGTTTAGTAGCGGGAGCCGGTACGCAGTATTTT.

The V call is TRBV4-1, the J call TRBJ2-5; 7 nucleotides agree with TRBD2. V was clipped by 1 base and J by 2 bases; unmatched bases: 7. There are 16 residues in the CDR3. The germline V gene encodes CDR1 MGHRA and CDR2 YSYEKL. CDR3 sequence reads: CASSQGAGRNQETQYF. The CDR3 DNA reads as TGCGCCAGCAGCCAAGGAGCGGGGAGGAATCAAGAGACCCAGTACTTC.

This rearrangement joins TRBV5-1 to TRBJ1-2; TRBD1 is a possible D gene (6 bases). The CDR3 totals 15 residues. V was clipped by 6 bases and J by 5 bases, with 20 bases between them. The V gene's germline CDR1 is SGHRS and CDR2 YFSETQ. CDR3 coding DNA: TGCGCCAGCAACCCTACGACAGGATGGATTTATGGCTACACCTTC. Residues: CASNPTTGWIYGYTF.